One TCR beta chain is described in this entry. As originally analysed: From reference gene primer amplification, estimates of nucleated cell counts were derived. The repertoire was sequenced with immunoSEQ multiplex PCR; TCRdb's copy has only in-frame clones and lacks some. V and J calls and clone size are given by that table; D and trimming were obtained from the DNA. The table records some 120,000 clones, 90% of them present only once. Trimming stripped 5 bases from V and 0 bases from J, with 10 bases between. Germline V gene sequence: CDR1 MGHDK, CDR2 SYGVNS. CDR3 length equals 14 residues. The data derive from a study of blood T cell repertoires in COVID-19. Across the whole study: Nucleic acid was either cDNA or gDNA, and it came from T cells, B-cell-depleted T cells, or PBMCs.

This clonotype was obtained from a human donor with active COVID-19. The donor label of this sample is uncertain. The V call is TRBV25-1, the J call TRBJ1-2; D unclear. Sample: peripheral blood. CDR3 in DNA: TGTGCCAGCAGTTCTCCCCTAGCTAACTATGGCTACACCTTC. The encoded protein is CASSSPLANYGYTF.